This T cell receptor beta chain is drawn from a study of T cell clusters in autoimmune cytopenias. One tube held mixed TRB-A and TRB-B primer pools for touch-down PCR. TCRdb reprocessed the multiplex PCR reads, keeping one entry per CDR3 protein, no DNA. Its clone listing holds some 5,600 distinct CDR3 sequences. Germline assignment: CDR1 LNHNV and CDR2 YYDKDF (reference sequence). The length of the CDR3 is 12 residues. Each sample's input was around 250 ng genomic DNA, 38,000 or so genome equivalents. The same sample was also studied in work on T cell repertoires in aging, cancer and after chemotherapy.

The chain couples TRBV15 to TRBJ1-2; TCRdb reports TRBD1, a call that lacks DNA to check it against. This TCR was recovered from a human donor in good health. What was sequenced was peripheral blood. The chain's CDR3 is CATGASNYGYTF.